In this sample, the clone carrying this T cell receptor (beta chain) turned up many times. The antigen is undetermined. Documented time point: newly diagnosed GD, antithyroid drugs for less than 3 months. RNA from PBMCs was the source of the TCR library. Trimming left V 1 base short and J 6 bases short, with 15 bases between. The germline gives CDR1 LGHDT, CDR2 YNNKEL (reference sequence). CDR3 length equals 15 residues. These data belong to a study of regulatory T cells in long-lasting Graves disease. Study-level findings and limits: Persistent cases of Graves' showed reduced TCR diversity relative to newly diagnosed patients. When disease was persistent, TRBV28, TRBJ1-2 and TRBJ2-5 were the favored segments.

For TCR beta, libraries came from iRepertoire HTBI primers and Arm-PCR of CDR3 regions. Using its own MiXCR run on the multiplex PCR reads, TCRdb lists one record per CDR3 protein. The sample records around 330,000 distinct CDR3 sequences, 18% being singletons. The TCR sequence derives from a female donor with Graves disease. The sequenced sample was peripheral blood mononuclear cells (PBMCs), obtained at new diagnosis, from a patient treated with antithyroid drugs. The rearrangement joins TRBV3-1 to TRBJ1-2; D is unresolved. CDR3 sequence (DNA): TGTGCCAGCAGCCAAGCCTATCCCGACGGGGATGGCTACACCTTC. Encoded protein: CASSQAYPDGDGYTF. Complete variable domain (other parts from reference TRBV3-1 and TRBJ1-2): DTAVSQTPKYLVTQMGNDKSIKCEQNLGHDTMYWYKQDSKKFLKIMFSYNNKELIINETVPNRFSPKSPDKAHLNLHINSLELGDSAVYFCASSQAYPDGDGYTFGSGTRLTVV.